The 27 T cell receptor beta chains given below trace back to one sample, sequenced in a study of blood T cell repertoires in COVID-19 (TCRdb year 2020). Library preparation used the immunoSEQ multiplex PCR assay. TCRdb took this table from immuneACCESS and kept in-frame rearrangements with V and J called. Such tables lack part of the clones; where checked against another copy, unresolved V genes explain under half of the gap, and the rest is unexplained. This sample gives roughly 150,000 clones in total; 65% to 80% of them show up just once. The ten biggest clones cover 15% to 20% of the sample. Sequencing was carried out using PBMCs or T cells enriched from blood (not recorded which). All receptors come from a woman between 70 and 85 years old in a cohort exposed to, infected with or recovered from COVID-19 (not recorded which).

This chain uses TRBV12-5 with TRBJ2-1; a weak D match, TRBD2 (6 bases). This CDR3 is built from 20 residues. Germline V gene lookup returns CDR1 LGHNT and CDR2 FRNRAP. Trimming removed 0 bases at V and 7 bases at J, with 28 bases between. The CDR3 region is CASGLVPWVGRESTQNEQFF. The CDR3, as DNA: TGTGCTAGTGGTTTGGTACCTTGGGTCGGACGGGAGTCGACCCAGAATGAGCAGTTCTTC.

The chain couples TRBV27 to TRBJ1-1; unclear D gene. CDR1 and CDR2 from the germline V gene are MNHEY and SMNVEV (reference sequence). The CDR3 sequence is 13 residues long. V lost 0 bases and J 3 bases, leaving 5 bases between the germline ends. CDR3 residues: CASSLSRYTEAFF. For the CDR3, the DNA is TGTGCCAGCAGTTTATCCCGTTACACTGAAGCTTTCTTT.

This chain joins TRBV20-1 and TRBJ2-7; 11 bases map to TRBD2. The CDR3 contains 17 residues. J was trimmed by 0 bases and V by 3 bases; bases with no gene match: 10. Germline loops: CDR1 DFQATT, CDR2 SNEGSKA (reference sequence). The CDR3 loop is CSASIRDSGRGSYEQYF. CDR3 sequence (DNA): TGCAGTGCTAGTATAAGGGATAGCGGGAGGGGCTCCTACGAGCAGTACTTC.

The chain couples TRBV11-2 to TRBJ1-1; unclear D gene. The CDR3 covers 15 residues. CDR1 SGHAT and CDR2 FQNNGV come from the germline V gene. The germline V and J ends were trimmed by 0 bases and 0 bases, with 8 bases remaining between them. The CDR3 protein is CASSLDPAVNTEAFF. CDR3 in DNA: TGTGCCAGCAGCTTAGATCCTGCAGTGAACACTGAAGCTTTCTTT.

This chain's CDR3 is CASMTQFPGISGNTIYF. CDR3 DNA: TGTGCCAGCATGACACAGTTCCCAGGGATCTCTGGAAACACCATATATTTT. The chain is built from TRBV28 and TRBJ1-3; a weak D match, TRBD1 (5 bases). The CDR3 is made up of 17 amino acids. V lost 7 bases and J 0 bases, leaving 19 bases between the germline ends. CDR1 and CDR2 from the germline V gene are MDHEN and SYDVKM. Filled out from reference TRBV28 and TRBJ1-3, the complete variable domain reads DVKVTQSSRYLVKRTGEKVFLECVQDMDHENMFWYRQDPGLGLRLIYFSYDVKMKEKGDIPEGYSVSREKKERFSLILESASTNQTSMYLCASMTQFPGISGNTIYFGEGSWLTVV.

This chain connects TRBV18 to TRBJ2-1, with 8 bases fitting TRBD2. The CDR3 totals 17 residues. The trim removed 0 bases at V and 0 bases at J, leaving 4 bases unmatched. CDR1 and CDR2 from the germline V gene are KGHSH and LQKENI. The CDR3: CASSPPRLASSYNEQFF. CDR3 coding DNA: TGTGCCAGCTCACCACCCCGACTAGCGAGCTCCTACAATGAGCAGTTCTTC. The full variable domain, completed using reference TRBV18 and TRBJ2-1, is NAGVMQNPRHLVRRRGQEARLRCSPMKGHSHVYWYRQLPEEGLKFMVYLQKENIIDESGMPKERFSAEFPKEGPSILRIQQVVRGDSAAYFCASSPPRLASSYNEQFFGPGTRLTVL.

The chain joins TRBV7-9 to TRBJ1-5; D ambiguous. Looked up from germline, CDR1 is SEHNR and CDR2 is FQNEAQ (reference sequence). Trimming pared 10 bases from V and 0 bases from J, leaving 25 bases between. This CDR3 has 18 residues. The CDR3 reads CANRREPLGLYSNQPQHF. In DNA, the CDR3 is TGTGCCAATCGGAGGGAGCCCCTCGGGCTTTATAGCAATCAGCCCCAGCATTTT. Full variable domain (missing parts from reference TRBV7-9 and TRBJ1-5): DTGVSQNPRHKITKRGQNVTFRCDPISEHNRLYWYRQTLGQGPEFLTYFQNEAQLEKSRLLSDRFSAERPKGSFSTLEIQRTEQGDSAMYLCANRREPLGLYSNQPQHFGDGTRLSIL.

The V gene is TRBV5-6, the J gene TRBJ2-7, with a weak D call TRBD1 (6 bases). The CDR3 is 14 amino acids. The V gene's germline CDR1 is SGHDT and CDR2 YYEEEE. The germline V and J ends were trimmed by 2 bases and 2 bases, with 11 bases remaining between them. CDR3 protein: CASSLQGTAYEQYF. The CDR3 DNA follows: TGTGCCAGCAGCTTACAGGGTACGGCCTACGAGCAGTACTTC.

The CDR3 loop is CSASSGIETQYF. In DNA, the CDR3 is TGCAGTGCTAGTAGCGGGATCGAGACCCAGTACTTC. The V and J genes are TRBV20-1 and TRBJ2-5; 8 bases map to TRBD2. Per the germline V gene, CDR1 is DFQATT and CDR2 is SNEGSKA (reference sequence). J was trimmed by 5 bases and V by 3 bases; bases with no gene match: 2. The CDR3 length is 12 residues.

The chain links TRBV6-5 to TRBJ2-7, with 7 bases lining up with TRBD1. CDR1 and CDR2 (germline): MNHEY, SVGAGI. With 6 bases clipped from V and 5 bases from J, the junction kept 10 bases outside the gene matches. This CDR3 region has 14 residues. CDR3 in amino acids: CASRDPRGLDEQYF. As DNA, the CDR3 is TGTGCCAGCAGGGATCCTAGGGGGCTCGACGAGCAGTACTTC.

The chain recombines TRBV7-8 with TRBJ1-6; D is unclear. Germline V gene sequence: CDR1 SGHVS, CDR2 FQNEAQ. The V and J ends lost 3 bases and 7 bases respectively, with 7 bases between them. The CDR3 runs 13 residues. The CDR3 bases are TGTGCCAGCAGCTTTGGGGAGAATTCACCCCTCCACTTT. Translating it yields CASSFGENSPLHF.

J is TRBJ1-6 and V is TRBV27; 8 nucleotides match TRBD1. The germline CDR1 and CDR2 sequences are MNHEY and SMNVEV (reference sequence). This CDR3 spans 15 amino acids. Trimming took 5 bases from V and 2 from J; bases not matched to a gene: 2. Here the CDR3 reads CASSPDRAYNSPLHF. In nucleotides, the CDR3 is TGTGCCAGCAGTCCGGACAGGGCCTATAATTCACCCCTCCACTTT.

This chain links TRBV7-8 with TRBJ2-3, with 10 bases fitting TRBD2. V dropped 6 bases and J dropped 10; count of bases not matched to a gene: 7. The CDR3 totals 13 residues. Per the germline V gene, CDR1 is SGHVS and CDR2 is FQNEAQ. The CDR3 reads CASSPSGRGAQYF. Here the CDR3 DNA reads TGTGCCAGCAGTCCTAGCGGGAGAGGGGCGCAGTATTTT.

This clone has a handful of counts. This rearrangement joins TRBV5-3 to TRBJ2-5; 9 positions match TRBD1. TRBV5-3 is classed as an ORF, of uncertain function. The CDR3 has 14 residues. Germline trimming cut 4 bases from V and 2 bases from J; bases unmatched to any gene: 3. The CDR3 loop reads CARSADRGQETQYF. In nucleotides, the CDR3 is TGTGCCAGAAGCGCGGACAGGGGACAAGAGACCCAGTACTTC.

CDR3 sequence: CASRKDRYNEQFF. The CDR3 DNA is TGTGCCAGCAGAAAAGACAGATACAATGAGCAGTTCTTC. The chain joins TRBV6-5 to TRBJ2-1; D is possibly TRBD1 (5 bases). The germline gives CDR1 MNHEY, CDR2 SVGAGI. This CDR3 has 13 residues. V lost 6 bases to trimming and J lost 4 bases, with 10 bases between them.

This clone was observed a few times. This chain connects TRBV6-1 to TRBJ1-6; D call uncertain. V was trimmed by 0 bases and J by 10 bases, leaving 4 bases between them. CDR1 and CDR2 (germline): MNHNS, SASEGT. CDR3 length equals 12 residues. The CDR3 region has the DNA TGTGCCAGCAGTGAAGCGGGCTCACCCCTCCACTTT. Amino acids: CASSEAGSPLHF.

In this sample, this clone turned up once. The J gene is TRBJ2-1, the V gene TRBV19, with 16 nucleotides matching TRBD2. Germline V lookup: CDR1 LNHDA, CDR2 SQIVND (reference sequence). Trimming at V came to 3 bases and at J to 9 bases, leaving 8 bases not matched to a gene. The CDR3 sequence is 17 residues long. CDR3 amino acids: CASSISMGLAGGREQFF. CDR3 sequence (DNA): TGTGCCAGTAGTATCTCTATGGGACTAGCGGGAGGGCGTGAGCAGTTCTTC.

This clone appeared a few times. The chain's CDR3 is CASSQDRGLSGNTIYF. CDR3 DNA: TGCGCCAGCAGCCAAGACAGGGGGCTTTCCGGAAACACCATATATTTT. The rearrangement joins TRBV4-3 to TRBJ1-3; 8 positions agree with TRBD1. With 0 bases clipped from V and 4 bases from J, the junction kept 5 bases outside the gene matches. The V gene's germline CDR1 is LGHNA and CDR2 YSLEER. This CDR3 has 16 residues.

CDR3 loop: CSASLGASSYNEQFF. CDR3 sequence (DNA): TGCAGTGCTAGTCTCGGAGCGAGCTCCTACAATGAGCAGTTCTTC. The chain links TRBV20-1 to TRBJ2-1; the D is unclear. V dropped 3 bases and J dropped 0 bases, with 12 bases sitting between them. CDR1 is DFQATT and CDR2 is SNEGSKA in the germline V gene (reference sequence). The CDR3 totals 15 residues.

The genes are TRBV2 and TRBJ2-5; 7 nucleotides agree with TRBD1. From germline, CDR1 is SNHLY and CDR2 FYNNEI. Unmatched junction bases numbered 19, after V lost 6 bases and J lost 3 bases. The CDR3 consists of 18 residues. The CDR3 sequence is CASRIDRVQISVKETQYF. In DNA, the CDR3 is TGTGCCAGCAGAATAGACAGGGTTCAGATCTCGGTCAAAGAGACCCAGTACTTC.

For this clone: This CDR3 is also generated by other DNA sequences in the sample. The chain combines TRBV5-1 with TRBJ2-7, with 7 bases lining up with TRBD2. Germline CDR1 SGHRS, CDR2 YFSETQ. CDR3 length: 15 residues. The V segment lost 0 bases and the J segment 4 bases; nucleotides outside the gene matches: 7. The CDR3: CASSLDPSGSYEQYF. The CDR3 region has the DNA TGCGCCAGCAGCTTGGACCCTAGCGGATCATACGAGCAGTACTTC.

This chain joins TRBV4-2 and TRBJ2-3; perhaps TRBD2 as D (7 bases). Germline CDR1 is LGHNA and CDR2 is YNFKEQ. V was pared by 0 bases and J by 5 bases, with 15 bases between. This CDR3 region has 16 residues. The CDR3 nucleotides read TGTGCCAGCAGCCAAGAAGGGGGGAGGGCCGTAGATACGCAGTATTTT. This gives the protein CASSQEGGRAVDTQYF.

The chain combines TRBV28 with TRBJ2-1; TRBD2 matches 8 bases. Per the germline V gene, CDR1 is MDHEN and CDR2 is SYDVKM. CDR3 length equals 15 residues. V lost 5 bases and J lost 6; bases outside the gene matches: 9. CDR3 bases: TGTGCCAGCAGTCCCCAGGGCGGGAGGAGCAATGAGCAGTTCTTC. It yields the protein CASSPQGGRSNEQFF.

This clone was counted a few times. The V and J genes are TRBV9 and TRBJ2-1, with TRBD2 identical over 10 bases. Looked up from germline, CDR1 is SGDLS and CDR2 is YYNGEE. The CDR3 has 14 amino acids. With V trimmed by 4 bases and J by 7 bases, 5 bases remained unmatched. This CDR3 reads CASSPSGSMNEQFF. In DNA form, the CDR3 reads TGTGCCAGCAGCCCTAGCGGGAGTATGAATGAGCAGTTCTTC. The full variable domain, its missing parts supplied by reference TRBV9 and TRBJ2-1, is DSGVTQTPKHLITATGQRVTLRCSPRSGDLSVYWYQQSLDQGLQFLIQYYNGEERAKGNILERFSAQQFPDLHSELNLSSLELGDSALYFCASSPSGSMNEQFFGPGTRLTVL.

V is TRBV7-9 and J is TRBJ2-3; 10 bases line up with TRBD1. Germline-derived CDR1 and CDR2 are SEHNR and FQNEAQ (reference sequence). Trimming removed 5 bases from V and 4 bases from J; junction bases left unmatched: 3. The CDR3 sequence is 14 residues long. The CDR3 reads CASSRTGGADTQYF. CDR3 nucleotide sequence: TGTGCCAGCAGCCGGACAGGGGGGGCAGATACGCAGTATTTT.

The CDR3, as DNA: TGTGCCAGCAGTTACTTGGGACTAGCGGGCTCCTACGAGCAGTACTTC. It yields the protein CASSYLGLAGSYEQYF. The chain uses TRBV6-2 or TRBV6-3 and TRBJ2-7; TRBD2 aligns across 12 bases. Germline V gives CDR1 MNHEY, CDR2 SVGEGT. This CDR3 contains 16 residues. Trimming took 1 base from V and 0 from J; bases not matched to a gene: 1.

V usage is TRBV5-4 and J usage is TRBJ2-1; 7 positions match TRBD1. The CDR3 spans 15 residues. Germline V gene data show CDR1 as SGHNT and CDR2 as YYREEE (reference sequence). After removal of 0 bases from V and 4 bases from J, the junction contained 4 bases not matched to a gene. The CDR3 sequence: CASSLGQGVYNEQFF. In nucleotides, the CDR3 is TGTGCCAGCAGCTTGGGACAGGGTGTGTACAATGAGCAGTTCTTC.